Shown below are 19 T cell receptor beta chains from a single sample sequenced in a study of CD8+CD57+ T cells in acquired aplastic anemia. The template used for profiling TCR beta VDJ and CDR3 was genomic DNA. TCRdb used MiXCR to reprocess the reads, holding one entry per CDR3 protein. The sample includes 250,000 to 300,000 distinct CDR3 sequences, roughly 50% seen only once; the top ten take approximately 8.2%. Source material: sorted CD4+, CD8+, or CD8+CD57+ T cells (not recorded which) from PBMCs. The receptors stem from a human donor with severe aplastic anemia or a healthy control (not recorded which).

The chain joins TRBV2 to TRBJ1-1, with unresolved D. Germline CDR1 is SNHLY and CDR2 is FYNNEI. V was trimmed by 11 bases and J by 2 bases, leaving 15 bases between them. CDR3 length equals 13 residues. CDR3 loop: CAGTETFNTEAFF. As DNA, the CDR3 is TGTGCCGGTACAGAAACTTTTAACACTGAAGCTTTCTTT.

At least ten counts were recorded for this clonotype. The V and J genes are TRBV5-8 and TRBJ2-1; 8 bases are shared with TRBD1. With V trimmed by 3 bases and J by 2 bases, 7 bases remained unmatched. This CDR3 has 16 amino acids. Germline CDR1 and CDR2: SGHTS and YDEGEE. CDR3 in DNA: TGTGCCAGCAGCTCCTTGGACAGGGCGGCCTACAATGAGCAGTTCTTC. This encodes CASSSLDRAAYNEQFF.

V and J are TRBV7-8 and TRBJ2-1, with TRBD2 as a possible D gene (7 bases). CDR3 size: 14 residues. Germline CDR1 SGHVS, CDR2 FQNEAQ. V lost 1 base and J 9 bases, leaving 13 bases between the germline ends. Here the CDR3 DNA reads TGTGCCAGCAGCTTAGTGGGAGGGGGGGGTGAGCAGTTCTTC. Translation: CASSLVGGGGEQFF.

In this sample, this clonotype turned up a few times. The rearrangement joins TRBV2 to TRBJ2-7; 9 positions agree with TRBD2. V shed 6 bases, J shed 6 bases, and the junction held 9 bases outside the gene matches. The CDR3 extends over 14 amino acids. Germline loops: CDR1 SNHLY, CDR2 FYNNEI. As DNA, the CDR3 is TGTGCCAGCAGACATGGACTAGCGCGAGCCGAGCAGTACTTC. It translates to CASRHGLARAEQYF.

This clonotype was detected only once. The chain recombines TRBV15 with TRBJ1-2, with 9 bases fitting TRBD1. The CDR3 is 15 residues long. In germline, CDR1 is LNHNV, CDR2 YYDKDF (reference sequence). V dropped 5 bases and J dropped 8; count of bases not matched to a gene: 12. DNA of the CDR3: TGTGCCACCAGCGGTACCGGGACAGGGACGTTAGGCTACACCTTC. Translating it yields CATSGTGTGTLGYTF.

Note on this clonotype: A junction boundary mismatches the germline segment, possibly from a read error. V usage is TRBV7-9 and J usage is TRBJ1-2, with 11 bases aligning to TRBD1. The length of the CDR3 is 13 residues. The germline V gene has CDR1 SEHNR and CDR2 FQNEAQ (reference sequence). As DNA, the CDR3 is TGCGCCAGCGGACAGGGGGCTGAGTATGGCTACACCTTC. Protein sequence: CASGQGAEYGYTF.

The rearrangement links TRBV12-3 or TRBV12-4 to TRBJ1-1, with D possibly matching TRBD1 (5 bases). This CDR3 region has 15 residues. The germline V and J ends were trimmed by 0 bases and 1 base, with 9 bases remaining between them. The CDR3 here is CASSLAPGKNTEAFF. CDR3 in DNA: TGTGCCAGCAGTTTAGCGCCAGGGAAGAACACTGAAGCTTTCTTT.

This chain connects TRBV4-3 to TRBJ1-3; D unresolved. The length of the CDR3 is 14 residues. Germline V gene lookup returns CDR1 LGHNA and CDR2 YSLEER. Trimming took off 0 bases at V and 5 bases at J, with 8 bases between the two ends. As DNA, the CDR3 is TGCGCCAGCAGCCAAGAGTGGCAGAGAAACACCATATATTTT. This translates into CASSQEWQRNTIYF.

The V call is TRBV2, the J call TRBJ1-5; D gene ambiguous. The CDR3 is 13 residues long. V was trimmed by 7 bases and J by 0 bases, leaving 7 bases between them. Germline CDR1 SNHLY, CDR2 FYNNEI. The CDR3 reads CASIRDSNQPQHF. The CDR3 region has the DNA TGTGCCAGCATACGGGATAGCAATCAGCCCCAGCATTTT.

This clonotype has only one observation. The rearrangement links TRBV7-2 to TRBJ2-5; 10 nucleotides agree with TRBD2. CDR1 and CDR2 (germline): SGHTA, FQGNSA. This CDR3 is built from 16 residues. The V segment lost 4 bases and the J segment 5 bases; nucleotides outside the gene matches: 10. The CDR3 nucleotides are TGTGCCAGCAGCTCCGGGGGAGCGGGGGGGAGGGAGACCCAGTACTTC. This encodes CASSSGGAGGRETQYF.

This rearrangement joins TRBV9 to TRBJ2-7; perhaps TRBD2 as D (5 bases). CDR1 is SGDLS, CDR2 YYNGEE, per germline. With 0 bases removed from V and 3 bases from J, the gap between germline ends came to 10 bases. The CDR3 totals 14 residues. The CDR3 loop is CASSVGTGFYEQYF. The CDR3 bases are TGTGCCAGCAGCGTAGGGACGGGGTTCTACGAGCAGTACTTC.

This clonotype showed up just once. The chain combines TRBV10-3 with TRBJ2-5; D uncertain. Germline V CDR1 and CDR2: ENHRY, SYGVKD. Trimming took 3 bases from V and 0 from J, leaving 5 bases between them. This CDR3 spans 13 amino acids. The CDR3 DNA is TGTGCCATCAGTGACTCGTACCAAGAGACCCAGTACTTC. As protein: CAISDSYQETQYF.

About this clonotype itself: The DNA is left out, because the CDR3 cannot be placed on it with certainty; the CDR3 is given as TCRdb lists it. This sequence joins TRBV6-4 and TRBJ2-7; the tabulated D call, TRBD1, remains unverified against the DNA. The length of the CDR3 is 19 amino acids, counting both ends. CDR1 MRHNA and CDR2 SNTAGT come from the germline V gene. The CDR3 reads CASSFYICSARDRGYEQYF.

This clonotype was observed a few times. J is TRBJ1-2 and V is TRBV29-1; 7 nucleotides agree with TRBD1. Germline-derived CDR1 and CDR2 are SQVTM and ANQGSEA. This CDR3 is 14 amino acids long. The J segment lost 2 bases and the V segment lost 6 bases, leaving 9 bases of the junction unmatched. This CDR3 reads CSVVDRVSNYGYTF. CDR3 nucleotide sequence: TGCAGCGTCGTCGACAGGGTATCCAACTATGGCTACACCTTC. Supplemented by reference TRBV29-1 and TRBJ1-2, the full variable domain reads SAVISQKPSRDICQRGTSLTIQCQVDSQVTMMFWYRQQPGQSLTLIATANQGSEATYESGFVIDKFPISRPNLTFSTLTVSNMSPEDSSIYLCSVVDRVSNYGYTFGSGTRLTVV.

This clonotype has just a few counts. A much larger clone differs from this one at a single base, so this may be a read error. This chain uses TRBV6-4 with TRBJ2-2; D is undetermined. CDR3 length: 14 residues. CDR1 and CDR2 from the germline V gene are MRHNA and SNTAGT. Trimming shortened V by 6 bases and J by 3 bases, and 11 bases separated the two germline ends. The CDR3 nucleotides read TGTGCCAGCAGAACACAGTCGGACACCGGGGAGCTGTTTTTT. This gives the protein CASRTQSDTGELFF.

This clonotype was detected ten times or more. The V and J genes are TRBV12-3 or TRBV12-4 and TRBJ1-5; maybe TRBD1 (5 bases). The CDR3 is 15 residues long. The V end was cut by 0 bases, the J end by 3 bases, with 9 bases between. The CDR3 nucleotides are TGTGCCAGCAGTTTAGCGGGGGGATACAATCAGCCCCAGCATTTT. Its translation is CASSLAGGYNQPQHF.

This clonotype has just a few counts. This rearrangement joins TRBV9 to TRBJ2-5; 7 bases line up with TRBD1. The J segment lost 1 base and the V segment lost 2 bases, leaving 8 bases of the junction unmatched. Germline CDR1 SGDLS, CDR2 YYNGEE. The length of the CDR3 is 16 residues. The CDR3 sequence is CASSVNPRDSQETQYF. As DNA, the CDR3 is TGTGCCAGCAGCGTGAACCCCCGGGACAGCCAAGAGACCCAGTACTTC.

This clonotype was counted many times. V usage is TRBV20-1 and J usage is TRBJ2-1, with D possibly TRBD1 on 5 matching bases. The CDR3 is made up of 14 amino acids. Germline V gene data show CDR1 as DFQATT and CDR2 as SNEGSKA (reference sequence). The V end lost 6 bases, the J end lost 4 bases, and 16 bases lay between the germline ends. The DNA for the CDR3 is TGCAGTGCACAGATTCAGGGATTGTACAATGAGCAGTTCTTC. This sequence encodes CSAQIQGLYNEQFF.

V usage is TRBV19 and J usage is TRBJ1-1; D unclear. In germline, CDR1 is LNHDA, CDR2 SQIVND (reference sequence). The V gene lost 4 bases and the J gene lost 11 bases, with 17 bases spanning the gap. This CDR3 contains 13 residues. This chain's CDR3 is CASSTYTATTAFF. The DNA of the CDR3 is TGTGCCAGTAGTACCTATACAGCCACCACCGCTTTCTTT.